This T cell receptor (beta chain) was recovered during a study of post-analysis software for immune sequencing data. As for the study in general: Patients had relapsing-remitting, secondary progressive or progressive-relapsing multiple sclerosis; some lacked subtype.

Points on this clonotype: The antigen remains undetermined. One end of the junction is discordant with germline, which a read error may explain.

The length of the CDR3 is 14 residues. Germline CDR1 SGHRS, CDR2 YFSETQ. TCR beta libraries were prepared from cDNA with unique molecular identifiers. There were about 0.85 to 10 million T cells, and 480,000 or so cDNA molecules came from them. TCRdb re-called the PCR reads with MiXCR, one entry per CDR3 protein. The sample lists fewer than 600,000 distinct CDR3 sequences, nearly 45% occurring once. Findings of the study overall: Samples from one preparation batch, clustered by F measure, grouped strongly together. In patients, a few TRBV segments were more frequent than in controls, with TRBV5-6, TRBV5-1 and TRBV20-1 among them. Significantly lower normalized Chao1 diversity was seen in multiple sclerosis patients than in controls.

The chain couples TRBV5-1 to TRBJ2-1; the match to TRBD1 covers 7 bases. Specimen: blood. The TCR originated in a girl between 5 and 17 years old with multiple sclerosis. The CDR3 here is CASSLYRGSNEQFF. The CDR3 DNA is TGCGCTAGCAGCTTGTACAGGGGAAGCAATGAGCAGTTCTTC.